One sample yielded the 10 T cell receptor beta chains listed below, sequenced in a study of radiotherapy plus CTLA-4 blockade in lung cancer. TCRdb keeps only in-frame clones here, not all; method: immunoSEQ multiplex PCR. The repertoire holds approximately 28,000 clones, with approximately 81% as singletons. The specimen was peripheral blood, collected from a patient treated with radiotherapy plus ipilimumab. The receptors were sampled from a human donor with non-small cell lung cancer that progressed on radiotherapy plus ipilimumab.

The CDR3 sequence: CASRPNPLSANNEQFF. DNA of the CDR3: TGTGCCAGCAGGCCCAACCCCCTGAGCGCGAACAATGAGCAGTTCTTC. The chain uses TRBV27 and TRBJ2-1; D remains ambiguous. V was cut by 6 bases and J by 5 bases, with 20 bases left in between. Germline CDR1 MNHEY, CDR2 SMNVEV (reference sequence). CDR3 length: 16 residues.

The V call is TRBV28, the J call TRBJ2-2; D not certain. Between the trimmed V and J ends, which lost 6 bases and 7 bases, there was a span of 12 bases. Germline V gene data show CDR1 as MDHEN and CDR2 as SYDVKM. The CDR3 spans 13 residues. CDR3 coding DNA: TGTGCCAGCAGCCGAGCATTGGGCGGGGAGCTGTTTTTT. Translated: CASSRALGGELFF.

About this clone itself: Other DNA sequences in this specimen translate into the identical CDR3. The rearrangement uses TRBV11-2 and TRBJ1-1; no definite D call. V was clipped by 0 bases and J by 1 base, with 3 bases between them. Germline assignment: CDR1 SGHAT and CDR2 FQNNGV. The CDR3 consists of 13 residues. The CDR3 here is CASSLDPNTEAFF. The CDR3 bases are TGTGCCAGCAGCTTAGACCCGAACACTGAAGCTTTCTTT.

J is TRBJ2-7 and V is TRBV4-1; TRBD2 matches 13 bases. Trimming took 4 bases from V and 2 from J; bases not matched to a gene: 2. The length of the CDR3 is 15 residues. The germline CDR1 and CDR2 sequences are MGHRA and YSYEKL. The DNA for the CDR3 is TGCGCCAGCAGCCTTGGGACTAGCGGGACCTACGAGCAGTACTTC. It codes for CASSLGTSGTYEQYF.

This chain joins TRBV18 and TRBJ2-5, with D perhaps matching TRBD1 or TRBD2 (6 bases each). In germline, CDR1 is KGHSH, CDR2 LQKENI. V gave up 5 bases and J gave up 4 bases, with 11 bases separating them. This CDR3 has 13 residues. This CDR3 reads CASSVRGGETQYF. The CDR3 DNA sequence: TGTGCCAGCTCAGTCAGGGGAGGAGAGACCCAGTACTTC.

The V and J genes are TRBV28 and TRBJ1-1; TRBD1 is a possible D gene (6 bases). Trimming shortened V by 2 bases and J by 3 bases, and 16 bases separated the two germline ends. CDR1 is MDHEN, CDR2 SYDVKM, per germline. The CDR3 runs 16 residues. The CDR3 DNA reads TGTGCCAGCAGTTTAAGCTCGGGGGGGGCGGACACTGAAGCTTTCTTT. This codes for CASSLSSGGADTEAFF.

Turning to this clone: Sequence at one end of the junction differs from germline and may be a read error. The gene calls are TRBV6-5 and TRBJ1-4; D unresolved. Germline lookup yields CDR1 MNHEY and CDR2 SVGAGI. The CDR3 consists of 15 residues. In nucleotides, the CDR3 is TGTGCCGGCAGTTACTCAGGCAAGGGAGGTGAAAAACTGTTTTTT. Translating gives CAGSYSGKGGEKLFF.

The chain carries TRBV29-1 and TRBJ1-1, with no clear D. From germline, CDR1 is SQVTM and CDR2 ANQGSEA. Trimming took 7 bases from V and 0 from J, leaving 6 bases between them. The CDR3 contains 11 residues. The CDR3 region has the DNA TGCAGCGGCGTCATGAACACTGAAGCTTTCTTT. This translates into CSGVMNTEAFF.

This clone was seen just once. The rearrangement uses TRBV6-6 and TRBJ1-5; unclear D gene. Trimming took off 8 bases at V and 7 bases at J, with 18 bases between the two ends. The CDR3 spans 14 residues. The germline gives CDR1 MNHNY, CDR2 SVGAGI (reference sequence). The CDR3 region has the DNA TGTGCCAGCGTCGGGCTATCGGGAGGGCAGCCCCAGCATTTT. Translating gives CASVGLSGGQPQHF.

This clone is a singleton in its sample. This sequence joins TRBV7-2 and TRBJ2-5; TRBD1 might be the D (5 bases). The J call may be in error: the DNA end matches TRBJ2-7 better. Per the germline V gene, CDR1 is SGHTA and CDR2 is FQGNSA. The CDR3 loop spans 15 amino acids. Here the CDR3 DNA reads TGTGCCAGCAGCCGCGCTTTCGGACAAACCTACGAGCAGTACTTC. Its translation is CASSRAFGQTYEQYF.